The 22 T cell receptor beta chains listed next were all sequenced from one sample in a study of shared clonotypes between healthy human individuals. Method: immunoSEQ multiplex PCR; TCRdb's copy keeps in-frame clones and lacks some. Counted here are about 2.4 million clones, roughly 93% occurring once; the ten biggest clones make up roughly 0.36%. The source material was naive CD4+ T cells from PBMCs. Described subset: CD45RA+ positively selected. These receptor sequences come from a man between 18 and 35 years old in good health. Some clones in this sample may be carry-over from other donors' samples.

This clone has only one observation. The chain uses TRBV11-3 and TRBJ2-1; D remains ambiguous. Trimming took off 5 bases at V and 4 bases at J, with 12 bases between the two ends. This CDR3 region has 14 residues. Per the germline V gene, CDR1 is SGHNT and CDR2 is YENEEA. Here the CDR3 DNA reads TGTGCCAGCAGCCCCGGGCGGAATTACAATGAGCAGTTCTTC. Translating gives CASSPGRNYNEQFF.

This sequence joins TRBV2 and TRBJ1-1; D unresolved. The V and J ends lost 6 bases and 5 bases respectively, with 16 bases between them. This CDR3 region has 14 residues. Germline values: CDR1 SNHLY, CDR2 FYNNEI. The CDR3 here is CASRGLRGGTEAFF. CDR3 DNA: TGTGCCAGCAGGGGTCTCCGGGGAGGGACTGAAGCTTTCTTT.

This chain joins TRBV4-1 and TRBJ2-2; D may be TRBD1 (5 bases). Germline lookup yields CDR1 MGHRA and CDR2 YSYEKL. The V end lost 2 bases, the J end lost 4 bases, and 8 bases lay between the germline ends. The CDR3 loop spans 14 amino acids. CDR3 region: CASSQQGPTGELFF. The CDR3 DNA sequence: TGCGCCAGCAGCCAACAGGGTCCCACCGGGGAGCTGTTTTTT.

This chain connects TRBV13 to TRBJ1-5; the D gene is possibly TRBD1 (5 bases). V was trimmed by 6 bases and J by 4 bases, leaving 13 bases between them. Germline values: CDR1 PRHDT, CDR2 FYEKMQ (reference sequence). The CDR3 is 14 residues long. CDR3 amino acids: CASSRYGGNQPQHF. Written as DNA, the CDR3 is TGTGCCAGCAGTCGTTACGGGGGGAATCAGCCCCAGCATTTT.

The chain links TRBV13 to TRBJ2-2, with 11 nucleotides matching TRBD2. Trimming at V came to 6 bases and at J to 3 bases, leaving 6 bases not matched to a gene. From germline, CDR1 is PRHDT and CDR2 FYEKMQ (reference sequence). The CDR3 runs to 16 residues. CDR3 sequence reads: CASSFLAGGYTGELFF. The DNA of the CDR3 is TGTGCCAGCAGTTTCTTAGCGGGAGGGTACACCGGGGAGCTGTTTTTT.

CDR3 residues: CASSERDRGPRTEAFF. For the CDR3, the DNA is TGTGCCAGCAGTGAAAGGGACAGGGGTCCCAGAACTGAAGCTTTCTTT. This sequence joins TRBV6-1 and TRBJ1-1; 10 positions match TRBD1. The CDR3 has 16 amino acids. CDR1 MNHNS and CDR2 SASEGT come from the germline V gene. V shed 2 bases, J shed 5 bases, and the junction held 8 bases outside the gene matches.

For the CDR3, the DNA is TGTGCCAGCAGCTGGGCCGGGAATAGCAATCAGCCCCAGCATTTT. This sequence encodes CASSWAGNSNQPQHF. The rearrangement links TRBV7-2 to TRBJ1-5; no firm D call. Trimming left V 4 bases short and J 0 bases short, with 10 bases between. The CDR3 extends over 15 amino acids. Germline V gene lookup returns CDR1 SGHTA and CDR2 FQGNSA. Variable domain in full (rest from reference TRBV7-2 and TRBJ1-5): GAGVSQSPSNKVTEKGKDVELRCDPISGHTALYWYRQSLGQGLEFLIYFQGNSAPDKSGLPSDRFSAERTGGSVSTLTIQRTQQEDSAVYLCASSWAGNSNQPQHFGDGTRLSIL.

In this sample, this clone turned up once. This chain uses TRBV7-2 with TRBJ2-3; 7 positions agree with TRBD2. From germline, CDR1 is SGHTA and CDR2 FQGNSA. J lost 1 base, V lost 1 base, and 2 bases had no gene match. The CDR3 has 15 residues. The CDR3 coding sequence is TGTGCCAGCAGCTTAGGAGGGAGGGGCACAGATACGCAGTATTTT. This gives the protein CASSLGGRGTDTQYF.

This chain links TRBV5-1 with TRBJ1-2, with 7 bases fitting TRBD1. Per the germline V gene, CDR1 is SGHRS and CDR2 is YFSETQ. This CDR3 spans 16 amino acids. The V and J ends lost 3 bases and 0 bases, in that order; junction bases with no gene match: 8. Here the CDR3 reads CASSWRTGQANYGYTF. As DNA, the CDR3 is TGCGCCAGCAGCTGGAGGACAGGCCAAGCTAACTATGGCTACACCTTC. Variable domain in full (rest from reference TRBV5-1 and TRBJ1-2): KAGVTQTPRYLIKTRGQQVTLSCSPISGHRSVSWYQQTPGQGLQFLFEYFSETQRNKGNFPGRFSGRQFSNSRSEMNVSTLELGDSALYLCASSWRTGQANYGYTFGSGTRLTVV.

This clone was seen a single time. The rearrangement links TRBV5-1 to TRBJ1-1; no definite D call. Germline CDR1 is SGHRS and CDR2 is YFSETQ. V lost 4 bases to trimming and J lost 3 bases, with 13 bases between them. The CDR3 runs to 14 residues. The CDR3 DNA follows: TGCGCCAGCAGCCCCTCGGGCACTTACACTGAAGCTTTCTTT. It yields the protein CASSPSGTYTEAFF. The variable domain in full, with the rest retrieved from reference TRBV5-1 and TRBJ1-1, is KAGVTQTPRYLIKTRGQQVTLSCSPISGHRSVSWYQQTPGQGLQFLFEYFSETQRNKGNFPGRFSGRQFSNSRSEMNVSTLELGDSALYLCASSPSGTYTEAFFGQGTRLTVV.

The genes are TRBV7-9 and TRBJ1-4, with D unclear. The CDR3 is 14 amino acids. V was cut by 4 bases and J by 8 bases, with 14 bases left in between. Per the germline V gene, CDR1 is SEHNR and CDR2 is FQNEAQ (reference sequence). CDR3 sequence: CASSSRTLGEKLFF. The CDR3 bases are TGTGCCAGCAGCTCCCGGACCCTGGGGGAAAAACTGTTTTTT.

The J gene is TRBJ2-2, the V gene TRBV5-1; D is ambiguous. Germline V lookup: CDR1 SGHRS, CDR2 YFSETQ. This CDR3 contains 14 residues. With 7 bases removed from V and 1 base from J, the gap between germline ends came to 11 bases. The CDR3 nucleotides are TGCGCCAGCCGACGGGTCCTGAACACCGGGGAGCTGTTTTTT. Protein product: CASRRVLNTGELFF.

The genes are TRBV2 and TRBJ2-2, with a weak D call TRBD2 (7 bases). This CDR3 contains 15 residues. Germline values: CDR1 SNHLY, CDR2 FYNNEI. Trimming removed 4 bases at V and 6 bases at J, with 15 bases between. CDR3 sequence (DNA): TGTGCCAGCAGTGCCCTTTCGGGGGGCCCCGGGGAGCTGTTTTTT. Translation: CASSALSGGPGELFF.

A single count supports this clone. The CDR3 loop reads CAWSGGLRGGELFF. The CDR3 DNA sequence: TGTGCCTGGAGTGGTGGGCTTCGAGGCGGGGAGCTGTTTTTT. This chain connects TRBV30 to TRBJ2-2; the D is unclear. CDR3 length: 14 amino acids. Germline CDR1 is GTSNPN and CDR2 is SVGIG (reference sequence). The germline V and J ends were trimmed by 1 base and 7 bases, with 13 bases remaining between them.

This chain links TRBV9 with TRBJ2-2; D may correspond to TRBD1 or TRBD2 (5 bases each). This CDR3 comprises 14 residues. V shed 9 bases and J shed 2 bases, with 14 bases lying between them. The V gene's germline CDR1 is SGDLS and CDR2 YYNGEE. CDR3 amino acids: CATRETSNTGELFF. CDR3 sequence (DNA): TGTGCCACCAGGGAGACTTCAAACACCGGGGAGCTGTTTTTT. Combining the CDR3 with reference TRBV9 and TRBJ2-2 gives the whole variable domain DSGVTQTPKHLITATGQRVTLRCSPRSGDLSVYWYQQSLDQGLQFLIQYYNGEERAKGNILERFSAQQFPDLHSELNLSSLELGDSALYFCATRETSNTGELFFGEGSRLTVL.

The chain uses TRBV7-3 and TRBJ2-3; 8 nucleotides line up with TRBD2. The CDR3 runs to 15 residues. CDR1 is SGHTA and CDR2 is FQGTGA in the germline V gene. Losses at the gene ends were 5 bases for V and 4 bases for J; bases not matched to a gene: 8. In nucleotides, the CDR3 is TGTGCCAGCAGCATGGGACTAGGGAGTTCAGATACGCAGTATTTT. Translated, it gives CASSMGLGSSDTQYF.

The chain recombines TRBV18 with TRBJ1-1; 9 nucleotides align to TRBD1. The V segment lost 3 bases and the J segment 4 bases; nucleotides outside the gene matches: 3. The CDR3 consists of 14 residues. Germline lookup yields CDR1 KGHSH and CDR2 LQKENI. The CDR3 DNA follows: TGTGCCAGCTCACCTCAGACAGGGGGCACTGAAGCTTTCTTT. It yields the protein CASSPQTGGTEAFF.

The CDR3 DNA reads as TGTGCCAGCACCCGGACAGGGGGCACCTACGAGCAGTACTTC. It specifies CASTRTGGTYEQYF. V is TRBV7-8 and J is TRBJ2-7, with TRBD1 matching 11 bases. The CDR3 is 14 amino acids. With 7 bases clipped from V and 2 bases from J, the junction kept 4 bases outside the gene matches. CDR1 SGHVS and CDR2 FQNEAQ come from the germline V gene. Variable domain in full (rest from reference TRBV7-8 and TRBJ2-7): GAGVSQSPRYKVAKRGQDVALRCDPISGHVSLFWYQQALGQGPEFLTYFQNEAQLDKSGLPSDRFFAERPEGSVSTLKIQRTQQEDSAVYLCASTRTGGTYEQYFGPGTRLTVT.

Of note for this clone: Different DNA sequences within this sample yield the same CDR3. Written as DNA, the CDR3 is TGTGCCAGCAGTTCGGGACAGGCTAACTATGGCTACACCTTC. Translating gives CASSSGQANYGYTF. The chain uses TRBV28 and TRBJ1-2; TRBD1 matches at 8 bases. Germline CDR1 MDHEN, CDR2 SYDVKM. CDR3 size: 14 residues. V lost 4 bases and J lost 0; bases outside the gene matches: 1.

In this sample, this clone turned up once. CDR3 in DNA: TGTGCCAGCAGACCTCCGGGACAGTACACCTACAATGAGCAGTTCTTC. It specifies CASRPPGQYTYNEQFF. This chain uses TRBV28 with TRBJ2-1; 7 bases match TRBD1. The CDR3 is 16 amino acids. Germline loops: CDR1 MDHEN, CDR2 SYDVKM. Germline trimming cut 6 bases from V and 2 bases from J; bases unmatched to any gene: 10.

The rearrangement uses TRBV18 and TRBJ1-2; a weak D match, TRBD1 (5 bases). The ends were cut back, 3 bases at V and 3 bases at J, with 17 bases in the middle. The CDR3 covers 16 residues. Germline V lookup: CDR1 KGHSH, CDR2 LQKENI. In DNA, the CDR3 is TGTGCCAGCTCACCCCTAAGGGGACTGGGGGACTATGGCTACACCTTC. This gives the protein CASSPLRGLGDYGYTF.

V gene TRBV7-2 combines with J gene TRBJ2-4; 12 positions match TRBD2. Trimming at V came to 5 bases and at J to 9 bases, leaving 14 bases not matched to a gene. CDR1 is SGHTA, CDR2 FQGNSA, per germline. CDR3 size: 17 residues. DNA for the CDR3: TGTGCCAGCAGCCAACCGACTAGCGGGAGTTGGGGGAGCATTCAGTACTTC. It yields the protein CASSQPTSGSWGSIQYF.